This TCR beta chain was sequenced for a study of shared T cell receptors in the human thymus. TCRdb's copy holds only in-frame clones and misses some; the assay was immunoSEQ multiplex PCR. The repertoire includes approximately 760,000 clones, 80% to 90% of them detected once, and more than 0.008% sits in the top ten. Between the trimmed V and J ends, which lost 7 bases and 4 bases, there was a span of 17 bases. CDR3 length equals 15 residues. Germline V gene lookup returns CDR1 MGHRA and CDR2 YSYEKL. These records were also assigned to another study, of human thymus T cells. That report adds: Congenital heart defects were the reason for the corrective surgery that the donors, healthy Finnish infants, were having. Thymic tissue was derived from resections collected during corrective heart surgery. Thymic and blood repertoires appeared to carry a bias in their V and J gene usage. Related studies found that unrelated individuals share highly overlapping thymic repertoires.

This receptor was identified in a girl less than two years old with a congenital heart defect. The V and J genes are TRBV4-1 and TRBJ1-3; tentative D call: TRBD1 (6 bases). Sequenced: thymocytes. CDR3 loop: CASTRRKGDGNTIYF. The CDR3 DNA reads TGCGCCAGCACCCGAAGAAAGGGGGACGGAAACACCATATATTTT.